The rows below give T cell receptor beta chains drawn from one sample of a study of radiotherapy plus CTLA-4 blockade in lung cancer. Sequencing was performed with immunoSEQ multiplex PCR; in TCRdb, only in-frame clones are kept and a portion is missing. The sample has 70,000 to 90,000 clones, about 80% seen once; the top ten hold 0.79%. The specimen was peripheral blood, collected from a patient treated with radiotherapy plus ipilimumab. Receptor source: a human donor with non-small cell lung cancer who had stable disease on radiotherapy plus ipilimumab. CDR3s include the opening cysteine and the closing phenylalanine or tryptophan. The D gene is left open where the match is weak. The size entry is marked missing in some rows and otherwise reads once, few, many or a size class.

TRBD1,TRBJ2-7,TRBV4-1,.,TGCGCCAGCAGCCAAGCCCCCCCAGGGACAGACCTTTACGAGCAGTACTTC,CASSQAPPGTDLYEQYF
TRBD1,TRBJ1-6,TRBV5-8,.,TGTGCCAGCAGCTCGGCCGGGACAGGGAAATCACCCCTCCACTTT,CASSSAGTGKSPLHF
.,TRBJ1-1,TRBV7-9,.,TGTGCCAGCAGCTTGGGGGGTTGGAACACTGAAGCTTTCTTT,CASSLGGWNTEAFF
.,TRBJ1-6,TRBV14,.,TGTGCCAGCAGCCAAGATGCAGGGATTTCACCCCTCCACTTT,CASSQDAGISPLHF
TRBD1,TRBJ1-2,TRBV5-1,.,TGCGCCAGCAGCTCCGGGGGACAGGGGGCAGAAGACTATGGCTACACCTTC,CASSSGGQGAEDYGYTF
.,TRBJ1-2,TRBV18,few,TGTGCCACTGGCCAATCGAAGGTTGGCTACACCTTC,CATGQSKVGYTF
.,TRBJ2-3,TRBV5-1,.,TGCGCCAGCAGCTTGAGGGGAGATACGCAGTATTTT,CASSLRGDTQYF
.,TRBJ1-5,TRBV10-2,few,TGCGCCAGCAGTGAGTCGGCGGGGAGGCAGCCCCAGCATTTT,CASSESAGRQPQHF
TRBD2,TRBJ2-7,TRBV7-2,.,TGTGCCAGCAGCCGGGGACTAGCGGGGTTCTCCTACGAGCAGTACTTC,CASSRGLAGFSYEQYF
.,TRBJ2-7,TRBV6-5,.,TGTGCCAGCAGTCAAACTAGCTACGAGCAGTACTTC,CASSQTSYEQYF
TRBD2,TRBJ2-1,TRBV29-1,.,TGCAGCGTTGAAGCGCTAGCGGGAGGCTCCTACAATGAGCAGTTCTTC,CSVEALAGGSYNEQFF
TRBD2,TRBJ2-5,TRBV11-2,.,TGTGCCAGCAGCTTAGTACTAGCGGGGGGCCAAGAGACCCAGTACTTC,CASSLVLAGGQETQYF
.,TRBJ2-1,TRBV10-1,.,TGCGCCACTGCGACCACGGCTTCGGGTGAGCAGTTCTTC,CATATTASGEQFF
TRBD2,TRBJ2-1,TRBV15,once,TGTGCCACCAGCCCTACGAGCGGGAGCTCCTACAATGAGCAGTTCTTC,CATSPTSGSSYNEQFF
.,TRBJ1-1,TRBV9,.,TGTGCCAGCAGCGTAGCCGGGACGCTTAACACTGAAGCTTTCTTT,CASSVAGTLNTEAFF
.,TRBJ2-7,TRBV28,.,TGTGCCACCGGGGGATTCTACGAGCAGTACTTC,CATGGFYEQYF
.,TRBJ1-1,TRBV28,.,TGTGCCAGCAGCCCCCAGGGAGGAGGTACTGAAGCTTTCTTT,CASSPQGGGTEAFF
TRBD2,TRBJ2-5,TRBV14,.,TGTGCCAGCAGCCCTTCAGTGGGACTAGCGGGAATGGAGACCCAGTACTTC,CASSPSVGLAGMETQYF
.,TRBJ1-6,TRBV2,.,TGTGCCAGCAGTGTTAAGGGTGGTCCCCTCCACTTT,CASSVKGGPLHF
.,TRBJ1-1,TRBV5-1,.,TGCGCCAGCAGCTTGTTGGAGGGTTGGGCTTTCTTT,CASSLLEGWAFF
TRBD2,TRBJ2-4,TRBV5-1,.,TGCGCCAGCAGCTTGGTTTACCGGGGGGTAGCCAAAAACATTCAGTACTTC,CASSLVYRGVAKNIQYF
.,TRBJ1-2,TRBV6-6,.,TGTGCCAGCAGTTACGGGACAACCGGGAACACCTTC,CASSYGTTGNTF
.,TRBJ2-7,TRBV9,.,TGTGCCAGCAGCGTAGGACTCGACTCCTACGAGCAGTACTTC,CASSVGLDSYEQYF
.,TRBJ1-6,TRBV7-9,.,TGTGCCAGCAGCTTCTCTAACAATTCACCCCTCCACTTT,CASSFSNNSPLHF
.,TRBJ1-1,TRBV28,.,TGTGCCAGCAGGGGGGTCATGAACACTGAAGCTTTCTTT,CASRGVMNTEAFF
.,TRBJ2-1,TRBV18,.,TGTGCCAGCTCACCAATGCAATACAATGAGCAGTTCTTC,CASSPMQYNEQFF
.,TRBJ1-2,TRBV20-1,.,TGCAGGGCCCGGGCGGGCAATGGCTACACCTTC,CRARAGNGYTF
TRBD2,TRBJ2-5,TRBV2,few,TGTGCCAGCAGGCCCACTAGCGCCCTCAGACAAGAGACCCAGTACTTC,CASRPTSALRQETQYF
.,TRBJ1-3,TRBV6-5,.,TGTGCCAGCAGTTACGACTTCTCTGGAAACACCATATATTTT,CASSYDFSGNTIYF
.,TRBJ1-2,TRBV7-8,few,TGTGCCAGCAGCTTAGTTCGGCAGGGAGGAGGCTACACCTTC,CASSLVRQGGGYTF
.,TRBJ1-1,TRBV25-1,.,TGTGCCAGCAGTCCCCGGGAAGGGAAGAACACTGAAGCTTTCTTT,CASSPREGKNTEAFF
.,TRBJ1-6,TRBV19,.,TGTGCCAGTAGTCCGACCAGACGCAGCTCCTATAATTCACCCCTCCACTTT,CASSPTRRSSYNSPLHF
TRBD2,TRBJ2-7,TRBV5-1,.,TGCGCCAGCAGCTTGGGGGATGACAGCGGGAGAAACTACGAGCAGTACTTC,CASSLGDDSGRNYEQYF
.,TRBJ2-4,TRBV7-2,.,TGTGCCAGCAGCTTTCAGGGGAACATTCAGTACTTC,CASSFQGNIQYF
TRBD1,TRBJ2-2,TRBV5-1,.,TGCGCCAGCAGTGGGCAGGGGGATACCGGGGAGCTGTTTTTT,CASSGQGDTGELFF
.,TRBJ2-1,TRBV13,.,TGTGCCAGCAGCTTAGGCGCCCTTGGCGGACAGTTCTTC,CASSLGALGGQFF
TRBD2,TRBJ2-5,TRBV11-2,once,TGTGCCAGCAGCTTAGAGTTTGGGGAGGGGGAGACCCAGTACTTC,CASSLEFGEGETQYF
.,TRBJ2-2,TRBV19,.,TGTGCCAGTAGTGCGCTAAAACAGGACACCGGGGAGCTGTTTTTT,CASSALKQDTGELFF
TRBD1,TRBJ2-5,TRBV9,.,TGTGCCAGCAGCGACGGGACAGTCCTGCAAGAGACCCAGTACTTC,CASSDGTVLQETQYF
.,TRBJ2-1,TRBV9,.,TGTGCCAGCAGCGCCCGACTAGTTGGAAAGAATGAGCAGTTCTTC,CASSARLVGKNEQFF
.,TRBJ1-6,TRBV28,.,TGTGCCAGCAGTTTATGGGAGGGAATGAGTTCACCCCTCCACTTT,CASSLWEGMSSPLHF
.,TRBJ2-7,TRBV7-8,.,TGTGCCAGCAGCCCCCCCGGGTCAAATTGGGACGAGCAGTACTTC,CASSPPGSNWDEQYF
TRBD2,TRBJ2-5,TRBV5-1,.,TGCGCCAGCAGCTCCGATCTAGCGGCTCAAGAGACCCAGTACTTC,CASSSDLAAQETQYF
TRBD2,TRBJ2-7,TRBV4-1,.,TGCGCCAGCAGCCAGCGGGGACTAGCTCCCTACGAGCAGTACTTC,CASSQRGLAPYEQYF
.,TRBJ2-1,TRBV23-1,.,TGCGCCAGCAGGGACGGACCCTACAATGAGCAGTTCTTC,CASRDGPYNEQFF
.,TRBJ2-5,TRBV7-8,once,TGTGCCAGCAGCTACCATCAAGAGACCCAGTACTTC,CASSYHQETQYF
.,TRBJ2-5,TRBV7-3,once,TGTGCCAGCAGCCCCAGACCCTCCCAAGAGACCCAGTACTTC,CASSPRPSQETQYF
.,TRBJ1-3,TRBV4-1,.,TGCGCCAGCAGCTCCAGACTGGGGATCTCTGGAAACACCATATATTTT,CASSSRLGISGNTIYF
TRBD1,TRBJ1-4,TRBV7-8,.,TGTGCCAGCAGCCCTGCCCGGGACAGGCTTAATGAAAAACTGTTTTTT,CASSPARDRLNEKLFF
TRBD2,TRBJ2-5,TRBV6-6,.,TGTGCCAGCATTCCGGGGACTAGCGGGGGTGCGGGGCAGTACTTC,CASIPGTSGGAGQYF
.,TRBJ2-7,TRBV27,.,TGTGCCGTTACCCCCCTAGGGGGGTACGAGCAGTACTTC,CAVTPLGGYEQYF
.,TRBJ1-6,TRBV25-1,.,TGTGCCAGCAAGGAACGTGCGGATTCACCCCTCCACTTT,CASKERADSPLHF
.,TRBJ2-1,TRBV7-2,.,TGTGCCAGCAGCTTCGGGAGAAGAGATGAGCAGTTCTTC,CASSFGRRDEQFF